This T cell receptor (beta chain) was recorded in a study of shared clonotypes between healthy human individuals. Study details: Contributing individuals were a couple of females and a few males aged 18 to 49.

Sequencing was at deep level. The table came from immunoSEQ multiplex PCR; TCRdb's copy has only in-frame clones and leaves some out. This sample yields about half a million clones, of which less than 80% are seen a single time; 12% belongs to the top ten. Donors comprised healthy HIV-negative adults lacking recent acute infections or vaccinations. Nashville, Tennessee was home to all donors, each a Caucasian adult. Input material: PBMCs. This clonotype was sampled from a woman aged 40 to 50 in good health. Some clones in this sample may be carry-over from other donors' samples.

The CDR3 reads CASSPAEDSGANVLTF. The CDR3 nucleotides are TGCGCCAGCAGCCCGGCGGAAGATTCTGGGGCCAACGTCCTGACTTTC. The rearrangement joins TRBV5-1 to TRBJ2-6; no clear D. V was shortened by 4 bases and J by 1 base, with 12 bases between the two germline ends. From germline, CDR1 is SGHRS and CDR2 YFSETQ. The CDR3 consists of 16 residues.